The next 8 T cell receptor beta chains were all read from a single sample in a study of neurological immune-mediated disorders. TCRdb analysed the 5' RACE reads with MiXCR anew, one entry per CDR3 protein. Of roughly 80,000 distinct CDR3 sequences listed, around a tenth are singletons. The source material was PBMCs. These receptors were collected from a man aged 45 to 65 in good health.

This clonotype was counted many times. The CDR3 protein is CASSLWGEETQYF. The DNA for the CDR3 is TGTGCCAGCAGCTTATGGGGAGAAGAGACCCAGTACTTC. This rearrangement joins TRBV7-2 to TRBJ2-5; D may be TRBD2 (5 bases). Germline V gene sequence: CDR1 SGHTA, CDR2 FQGNSA. V lost 2 bases and J lost 3, with 7 bases in between. CDR3 length: 13 amino acids.

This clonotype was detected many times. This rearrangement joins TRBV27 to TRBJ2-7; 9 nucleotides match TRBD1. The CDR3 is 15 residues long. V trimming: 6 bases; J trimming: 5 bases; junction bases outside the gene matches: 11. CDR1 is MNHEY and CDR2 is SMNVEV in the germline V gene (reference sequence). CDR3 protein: CASRPVGTGINEQYF. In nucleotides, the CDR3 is TGTGCCAGCAGGCCGGTCGGGACAGGGATAAACGAGCAGTACTTC.

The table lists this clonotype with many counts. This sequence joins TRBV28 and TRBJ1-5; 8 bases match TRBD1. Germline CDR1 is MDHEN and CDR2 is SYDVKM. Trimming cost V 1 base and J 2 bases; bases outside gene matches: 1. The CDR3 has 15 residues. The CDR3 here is CASSLSGGRNQPQHF. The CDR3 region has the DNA TGTGCCAGCAGTTTATCAGGGGGCCGCAATCAGCCCCAGCATTTT.

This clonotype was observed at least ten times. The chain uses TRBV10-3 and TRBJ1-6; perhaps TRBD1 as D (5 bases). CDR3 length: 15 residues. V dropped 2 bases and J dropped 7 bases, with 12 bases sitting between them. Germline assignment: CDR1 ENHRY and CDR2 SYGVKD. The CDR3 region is CAISEGGERNSPLHF. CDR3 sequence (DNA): TGTGCCATCAGTGAGGGAGGGGAAAGGAATTCACCCCTCCACTTT.

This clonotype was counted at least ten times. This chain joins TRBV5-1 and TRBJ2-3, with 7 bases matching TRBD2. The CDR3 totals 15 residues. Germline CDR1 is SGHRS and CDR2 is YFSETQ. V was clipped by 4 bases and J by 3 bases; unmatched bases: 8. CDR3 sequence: CASSPYRGDTDTQYF. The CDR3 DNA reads TGCGCCAGCAGCCCCTACCGGGGGGATACAGATACGCAGTATTTT.

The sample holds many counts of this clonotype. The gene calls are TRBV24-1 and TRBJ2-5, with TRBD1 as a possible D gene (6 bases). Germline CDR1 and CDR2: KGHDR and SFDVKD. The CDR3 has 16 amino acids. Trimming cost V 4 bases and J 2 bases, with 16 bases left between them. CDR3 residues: CATSDYRTDFQETQYF. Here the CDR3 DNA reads TGTGCCACCAGTGACTATCGGACAGATTTTCAAGAGACCCAGTACTTC.

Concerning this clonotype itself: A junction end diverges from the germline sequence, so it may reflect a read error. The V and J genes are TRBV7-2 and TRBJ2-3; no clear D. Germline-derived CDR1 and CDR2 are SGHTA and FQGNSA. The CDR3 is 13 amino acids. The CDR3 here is CACSFEPRDTQYF. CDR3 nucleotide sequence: TGTGCCTGCAGCTTTGAACCCAGGGATACGCAGTATTTT.

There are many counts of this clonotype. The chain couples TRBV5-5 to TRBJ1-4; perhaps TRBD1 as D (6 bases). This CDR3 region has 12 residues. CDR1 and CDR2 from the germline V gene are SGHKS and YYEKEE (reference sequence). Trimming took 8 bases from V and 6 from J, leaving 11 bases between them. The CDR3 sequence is CASTGTDEKLFF. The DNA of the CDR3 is TGTGCCAGTACAGGGACTGATGAAAAACTGTTTTTT.